The clone carrying this TCR beta chain was detected only a few times. Its antigen is not identified. These data come from a study of identical twins. Regarding the study as a whole: Its conclusions, products of cross-sectional statistical analysis, did not come from following the same donors. A lower insertion count was a feature of abundant cord blood beta clonotypes, with no such feature in memory repertoires. Invariant populations such as MAIT and iNKT cells could partly muddle zero-insertion analyses.

The CDR3 consists of 15 residues. Trimming took off 7 bases at V and 3 bases at J, with 16 bases between the two ends. CDR1 and CDR2 from the germline V gene are LGHNT and FRNRAP. From the 5' RACE reads, TCRdb called clonotypes with MiXCR, one entry per CDR3 protein. The sample consists of around 490,000 distinct CDR3 sequences, approximately 16% of them appearing once. These sequences were also reported in another study, on yellow fever vaccine responses in identical twins.

Source material: CD4+ T cells sorted from blood. The chain links TRBV12-5 to TRBJ2-1, with D perhaps TRBD2 (6 bases). This clonotype was obtained from a woman under 30 in good health. The CDR3 loop reads CASAPNRDFYNEQFF. The CDR3 DNA sequence: TGTGCTAGTGCTCCCAACCGGGACTTCTACAATGAGCAGTTCTTC.